The T cell receptor (beta chain) under discussion was sequenced for a study of OX40 agonist ivuxolimab in advanced cancers. Study outcomes and limitations: Dosing at 0.1 to 3.0 mg/kg was accompanied by clonal expansion of CD4+ and CD8+ blood T cells by week 6.

Using immunoSEQ multiplex PCR, the repertoire was profiled, and TCRdb retains in-frame clones only, with some absent. Of 40,000 to 45,000 clones in the sample, more than 70% were seen once. Per the germline V gene, CDR1 is KGHSH and CDR2 is LQKENI. The CDR3 runs to 16 residues. V gave up 0 bases and J gave up 4 bases; unmatched junction bases: 5. This clone was picked up a small number of times. Antigen: not known. The sequence was obtained from an adult with an advanced solid tumor such as melanoma, head and neck, liver or kidney cancer. Sample: CD4+ or CD8+ T cells sorted from blood, taken in a trial of the OX40 agonist ivuxolimab. V is TRBV18 and J is TRBJ2-1; TRBD2 agrees at 8 bases. CDR3 DNA sequence: TGTGCCAGCTCACCACCGGCTAGCGGGTTATACAATGAGCAGTTCTTC. This gives the protein CASSPPASGLYNEQFF.